These 11 T cell receptor beta chains were all obtained from the same sample, sequenced in a study of cytomegalovirus exposure and HLA in healthy donors. Assay: immunoSEQ multiplex PCR; the TCRdb copy retains only in-frame clones and omits some. Altogether tens of thousands of clones are present, around 90% being singletons, with the ten largest covering about 2.9%. Material: PBMCs. The receptors were sampled from a man aged 18 to 30 in good health and CMV-seronegative.

This clone has only one observation. The chain links TRBV28 to TRBJ2-2, with D possibly being TRBD1 (6 bases). Looked up from germline, CDR1 is MDHEN and CDR2 is SYDVKM. This CDR3 region has 16 residues. V lost 5 bases and J lost 2, with 15 bases in between. DNA of the CDR3: TGTGCCAGCAGTCCCCCGGGACACCCAAACACCGGGGAGCTGTTTTTT. The encoded protein is CASSPPGHPNTGELFF.

This sequence joins TRBV5-6 and TRBJ2-7; 9 bases are a match to TRBD1. Germline V gene sequence: CDR1 SGHDT, CDR2 YYEEEE. V trimming: 6 bases; J trimming: 2 bases; junction bases outside the gene matches: 9. The CDR3 sequence is 15 residues long. The CDR3 spells CASNPTGGLTYEQYF. CDR3 nucleotide sequence: TGTGCCAGCAACCCTACAGGGGGCCTTACCTACGAGCAGTACTTC.

This clone has only one observation. This chain links TRBV4-1 with TRBJ2-5; a possible D gene is TRBD2 (6 bases). V shed 1 base and J shed 4 bases, with 19 bases lying between them. The CDR3 is made up of 17 amino acids. The germline V gene has CDR1 MGHRA and CDR2 YSYEKL. As DNA, the CDR3 is TGCGCCAGCAGCCAAGGGGCAGTGCGAAGGGGAGGAGAGACCCAGTACTTC. Residues: CASSQGAVRRGGETQYF.

The rearrangement joins TRBV30 to TRBJ1-4, with D possibly TRBD1 on 5 matching bases. Germline V gene sequence: CDR1 GTSNPN, CDR2 SVGIG (reference sequence). This CDR3 comprises 12 residues. The V and J ends lost 5 bases and 4 bases respectively, with 8 bases between them. The CDR3 here is CAWGGYNEKLFF. In nucleotides, the CDR3 is TGTGCCTGGGGGGGGTATAATGAAAAACTGTTTTTT. Filled out from reference TRBV30 and TRBJ1-4, the complete variable domain reads SQTIHQWPATLVQPVGSPLSLECTVEGTSNPNLYWYRQAAGRGLQLLFYSVGIGQISSEVPQNLSASRPQDRQFILSSKKLLLSDSGFYLCAWGGYNEKLFFGSGTQLSVL.

The chain employs TRBV6-6 and TRBJ2-2; TRBD1 might be the D (6 bases). This CDR3 region has 11 residues. Germline CDR1 reads MNHNY; CDR2 reads SVGAGI (reference sequence). The ends were cut back, 8 bases at V and 9 bases at J, with 10 bases in the middle. Written as DNA, the CDR3 is TGTGCCAGCGGACAGCCCCGGGAGCTGTTTTTT. Its translation: CASGQPRELFF.

This sequence joins TRBV27 and TRBJ2-5; 11 nucleotides agree with TRBD2. Losses at the gene ends were 2 bases for V and 4 bases for J; bases not matched to a gene: 6. CDR1 MNHEY and CDR2 SMNVEV come from the germline V gene (reference sequence). This CDR3 comprises 16 residues. The CDR3 nucleotides are TGTGCCAGCAGTTTAACTAGCGGGAGCTGGAGAGAGACCCAGTACTTC. It yields the protein CASSLTSGSWRETQYF.

This rearrangement joins TRBV9 to TRBJ2-1; 8 bases agree with TRBD2. Losses at the gene ends were 7 bases for V and 1 base for J; bases not matched to a gene: 7. This CDR3 comprises 15 residues. CDR1 is SGDLS, CDR2 YYNGEE, per germline. CDR3 amino acids: CASSQRESSYNEQFF. The CDR3 coding sequence is TGTGCCAGCTCCCAGCGGGAGTCTTCCTACAATGAGCAGTTCTTC.

The chain links TRBV7-9 to TRBJ2-3; TRBD1 matches at 7 bases. CDR1 and CDR2 (germline): SEHNR, FQNEAQ (reference sequence). The junction had 3 bases not matched to a gene; V was cut back by 3 bases and J by 3 bases. This CDR3 has 14 amino acids. The CDR3 nucleotides are TGTGCCAGCAGCTTGGGACAGAATACAGATACGCAGTATTTT. It codes for CASSLGQNTDTQYF.

This clone has a handful of counts. The chain is built from TRBV28 and TRBJ2-7; maybe TRBD1 (5 bases). The CDR3 loop spans 12 amino acids. From germline, CDR1 is MDHEN and CDR2 SYDVKM. V was clipped by 6 bases and J by 1 base, with 7 bases between them. CDR3: CASRGLSYEQYF. The DNA for the CDR3 is TGTGCCAGCAGGGGGCTTTCCTACGAGCAGTACTTC.

In its sample, this clone was seen a few times. Other DNA variants within this sample encode the same CDR3. The chain joins TRBV19 to TRBJ2-7; D is uncertain. This CDR3 contains 14 residues. V shed 1 base and J shed 2 bases, with 9 bases lying between them. The germline V gene encodes CDR1 LNHDA and CDR2 SQIVND (reference sequence). The CDR3 loop is CASSIGVGPYEQYF. The CDR3 DNA reads TGTGCCAGTAGTATAGGAGTGGGCCCCTACGAGCAGTACTTC.

The chain joins TRBV4-1 to TRBJ2-6, with D unclear. In germline, CDR1 is MGHRA, CDR2 YSYEKL. Trimming cost V 3 bases and J 0 bases, with 12 bases left between them. The CDR3 is made up of 17 amino acids. The CDR3 reads CASSQAQANSGANVLTF. The CDR3 bases are TGCGCCAGCAGCCAGGCCCAGGCTAACTCTGGGGCCAACGTCCTGACTTTC.